Included here is one T cell receptor beta chain sequence, with context. Seattle's cohort entered during active infection and was followed longitudinally. CDR1 and CDR2 (germline): LNHDA, SQIVND (reference sequence). After removal of 3 bases from V and 4 bases from J, the junction contained 8 bases not matched to a gene. CDR3 size: 16 residues. The sample originates from a study of blood T cell repertoires in COVID-19. As for the study in general: Samples of COVID-19 (acute and convalescent) were obtained from the United States, Italy and Spain. From T cells, B-cell-depleted T cells, or PBMCs came the material, which was cDNA or gDNA.

Using immunoSEQ multiplex PCR, the repertoire was profiled, and TCRdb retains in-frame clones only, with some absent. This table holds 70,000 or so clones, around 86% found once. This receptor was obtained from a man aged 40-49 years with COVID-19, enrolled during active disease. Source material: peripheral blood. This sequence joins TRBV19 and TRBJ2-5; 10 positions match TRBD2. This CDR3 reads CASSIGSGGAGETQYF. The CDR3 DNA sequence: TGTGCCAGTAGTATTGGAAGCGGGGGGGCCGGAGAGACCCAGTACTTC.